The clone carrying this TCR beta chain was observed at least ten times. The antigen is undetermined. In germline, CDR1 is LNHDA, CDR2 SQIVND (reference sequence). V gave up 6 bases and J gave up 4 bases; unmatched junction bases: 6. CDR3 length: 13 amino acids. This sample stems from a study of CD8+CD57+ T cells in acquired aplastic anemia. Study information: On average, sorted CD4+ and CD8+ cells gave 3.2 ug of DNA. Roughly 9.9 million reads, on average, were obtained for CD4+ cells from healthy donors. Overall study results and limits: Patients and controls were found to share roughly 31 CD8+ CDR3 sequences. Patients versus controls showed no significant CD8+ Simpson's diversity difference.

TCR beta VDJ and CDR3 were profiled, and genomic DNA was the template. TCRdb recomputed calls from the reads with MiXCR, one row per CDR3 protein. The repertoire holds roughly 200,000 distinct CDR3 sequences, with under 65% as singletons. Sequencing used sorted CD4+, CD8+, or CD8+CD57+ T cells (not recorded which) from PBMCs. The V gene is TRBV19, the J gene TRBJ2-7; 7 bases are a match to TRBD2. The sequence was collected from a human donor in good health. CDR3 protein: CASSGGYGYEQYF. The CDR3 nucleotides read TGTGCCAGTAGCGGGGGGTATGGTTACGAGCAGTACTTC. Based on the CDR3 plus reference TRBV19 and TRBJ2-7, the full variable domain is DGGITQSPKYLFRKEGQNVTLSCEQNLNHDAMYWYRQDPGQGLRLIYYSQIVNDFQKGDIAEGYSVSREKKESFPLTVTSAQKNPTAFYLCASSGGYGYEQYFGPGTRLTVT.